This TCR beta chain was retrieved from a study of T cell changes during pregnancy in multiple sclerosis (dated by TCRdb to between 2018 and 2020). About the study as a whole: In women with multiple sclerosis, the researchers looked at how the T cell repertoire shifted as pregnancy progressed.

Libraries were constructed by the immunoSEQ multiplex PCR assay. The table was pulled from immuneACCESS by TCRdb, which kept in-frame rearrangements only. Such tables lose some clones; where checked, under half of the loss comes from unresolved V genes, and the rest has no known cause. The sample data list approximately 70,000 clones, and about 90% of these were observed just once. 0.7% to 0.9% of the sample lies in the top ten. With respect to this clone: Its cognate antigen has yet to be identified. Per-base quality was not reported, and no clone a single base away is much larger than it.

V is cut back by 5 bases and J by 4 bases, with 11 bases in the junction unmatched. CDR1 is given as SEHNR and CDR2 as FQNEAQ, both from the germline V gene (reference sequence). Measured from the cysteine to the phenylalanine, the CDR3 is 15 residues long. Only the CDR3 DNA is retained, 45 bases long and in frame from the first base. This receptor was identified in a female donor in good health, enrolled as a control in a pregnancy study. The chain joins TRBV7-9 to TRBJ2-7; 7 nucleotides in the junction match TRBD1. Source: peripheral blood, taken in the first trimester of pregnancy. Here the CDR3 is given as CASSPSTGASYEQYF. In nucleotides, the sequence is TGTGCCAGCAGCCCCAGTACAGGGGCTTCTTACGAGCAGTACTTC.